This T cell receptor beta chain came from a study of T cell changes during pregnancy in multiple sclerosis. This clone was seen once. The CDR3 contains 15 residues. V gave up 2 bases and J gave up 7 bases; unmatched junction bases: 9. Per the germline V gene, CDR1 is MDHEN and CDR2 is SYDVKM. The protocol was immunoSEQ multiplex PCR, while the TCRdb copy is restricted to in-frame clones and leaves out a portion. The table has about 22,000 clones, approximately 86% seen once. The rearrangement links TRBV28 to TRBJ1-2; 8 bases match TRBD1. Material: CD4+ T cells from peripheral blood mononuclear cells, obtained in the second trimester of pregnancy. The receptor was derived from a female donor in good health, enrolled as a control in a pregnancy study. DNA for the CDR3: TGTGCCAGCAGTTTACGGCCCAGGGGGCGCGGTGGCTACACCTTC. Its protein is CASSLRPRGRGGYTF.